This T cell receptor (beta chain) came from a study of blood T cell repertoires in COVID-19. Profiling relied on immunoSEQ multiplex PCR, and the TCRdb table lists in-frame clones only, not all of them. The sample shows more than 90,000 clones, about 85% of them seen only once. CDR1 and CDR2 from the germline V gene are SNHLY and FYNNEI. J lost 7 bases, V lost 5 bases, and 6 bases had no gene match. The CDR3 is made up of 15 amino acids. The gene calls are TRBV2 and TRBJ2-1; 12 nucleotides match TRBD1. Sequencing input: peripheral blood. The sequence was obtained from a woman aged 70 to 79 with active or convalescent COVID-19. The CDR3 DNA reads TGTGCCAGCAGTTTGGGACAGGGGGCAGGTAATGAGCAGTTCTTC. It encodes CASSLGQGAGNEQFF.